This T cell receptor beta chain was captured by sequencing in a study of blood T cell repertoires in COVID-19. At the level of the study: Samples of COVID-19 (acute and convalescent) were obtained from the United States, Italy and Spain. From T cells, B-cell-depleted T cells, or PBMCs came the material, which was cDNA or gDNA.

In the original processing: Amplification of reference gene primers provided the estimated nucleated cell counts. Only in-frame clones appear in the TCRdb table, and some are missing; sequencing was by immunoSEQ multiplex PCR. V, J and clone size derive from that table, while D and trimming were established from the DNA sequence. Among 31,000 or so clones, roughly 87% were seen once, and the ten largest hold 28%. Germline lookup yields CDR1 SEHNR and CDR2 FQNEAQ (reference sequence). The ends were cut back, 5 bases at V and 2 bases at J, with 7 bases in the middle. The CDR3 runs to 13 residues. Material for sequencing was peripheral blood. The clonotype comes from a man older than 75 with acute or convalescent COVID-19. The chain couples TRBV7-9 to TRBJ2-1; D is possibly TRBD2 (6 bases). The CDR3 here is CASSQRAYNEQFF. The CDR3, as DNA: TGTGCCAGCAGCCAGCGGGCCTACAATGAGCAGTTCTTC.